The following is a T cell receptor beta chain sequence with its context. Its target is not known. The CDR3 extends over 14 amino acids. Germline V gene data show CDR1 as MNHNS and CDR2 as SASEGT. With V trimmed by 4 bases and J by 4 bases, 3 bases remained unmatched. This sample is part of a study of cytomegalovirus exposure and HLA in healthy donors. Broader study findings: Most TCR beta V segments were productive about 87% or about 30% of the time in an earlier analysis.

Primers included in the PCR were 60 Vbeta and 13 Jbeta primers. TCRdb's table, derived via immunoSEQ multiplex PCR, lists solely in-frame clones and lacks some. The sample holds over 150,000 clones, 65% to 75% seen once. What was sequenced was PBMCs. The chain uses TRBV6-1 and TRBJ1-1, with 10 bases matching TRBD1. This TCR was sampled from a man under 40 in good health and CMV-seropositive. CDR3 residues: CASSVDRGLTEAFF. The CDR3 DNA is TGTGCCAGCAGTGTCGACAGGGGGCTCACTGAAGCTTTCTTT.